This paragraph reports one T cell receptor beta chain. This clone showed up just a few times. This clone's antigen is unknown. Nothing much larger sits one base from this clone, and base qualities are not available. The collaborating institutions used their own protocols to collect whole blood in K2EDTA tubes. For TCRbeta analysis, collaborators shipped samples in one of three forms: frozen whole blood, isolated PBMCs, or DNA extracted from either of those sample types. This record belongs to a study of blood T cell repertoires in COVID-19 (dated by TCRdb to about 2020). Context from the whole study: Samples from collaborators originated in the United States, Italy and Spain and spanned both the acute and convalescent phases of COVID-19. The material from the prospective study consisted of cDNA or gDNA derived from T cells, B-cell-depleted T cells, or PBMCs. Deeply sampled blood TCRbeta repertoires from subjects exposed to, actively infected with, or recovered from COVID-19 were included in the dataset. The repertoires were released in a freely available public database meant as a resource for research on the immune response to SARS-CoV-2. Samples were obtained from the ongoing ImmuneRACE study (first 160 participants) and from 1,200 or so subjects provided by 6 global collaborators. The sample metadata nearly always contained a de-identified subject ID, COVID-19 status, age in years and sex. HLA class I and class II types, where available, came from metadata supplied by the sample provider rather than from assay-based typing. Study-level results and caveats: The quantity of clinical and demographic metadata differed by source and by participant and was supplied without curation.

V ends up 2 bases short and J 4 bases short, with an unmatched junction base count of 4. The CDR3 spans 14 residues, from the cysteine through the phenylalanine. CDR3 DNA is the only sequence kept; it has 42 bases, read in frame from the first base. In the germline V gene, CDR1 corresponds to SGHRS and CDR2 to YFSETQ. TCRbeta CDR3 regions were amplified from genomic DNA by means of the immunoSEQ Assay, a bias-controlled multiplex PCR. Per the original workflow: Nucleated cell counts per sample were estimated from amplification of reference gene primers within the assay. To quantify the absolute abundance of each unique TCRbeta CDR3 rearrangement, sequence reads were collapsed and filtered. For each sample, productive Simpson clonality was calculated as the square root of Simpson's diversity index across productive rearrangements. This is the immuneACCESS table as TCRdb keeps it, with only in-frame sequences that have V and J called. A part of the clones is gone; compared with another copy, unresolved V genes explain less than half, and the rest is unexplained. V, J and clone size reflect that table, while D and trimming were determined from the DNA. Here the sample has about 170,000 clones; 86% occur a single time. 5.5% to 8.5% of the sample lies in the top ten.

Sequencing was done on a sample of peripheral blood. The receptor's source is a woman aged 80 or over in a cohort sampled during active or convalescent COVID-19. The chain links TRBV5-1 with TRBJ2-5; 8 middle bases align to TRBD2. The DNA sequence is TGCGCCAGCAGCTTCGGGGGGGCCAGAGAGACCCAGTACTTC. It codes for CASSFGGARETQYF. With all but the CDR3 taken from the reference TRBV5-1 and TRBJ2-5 genes, the full variable domain is: KAGVTQTPRYLIKTRGQQVTLSCSPISGHRSVSWYQQTPGQGLQFLFEYFSETQRNKGNFPGRFSGRQFSNSRSEMNVSTLELGDSALYLCASSFGGARETQYFGPGTRLLVL.